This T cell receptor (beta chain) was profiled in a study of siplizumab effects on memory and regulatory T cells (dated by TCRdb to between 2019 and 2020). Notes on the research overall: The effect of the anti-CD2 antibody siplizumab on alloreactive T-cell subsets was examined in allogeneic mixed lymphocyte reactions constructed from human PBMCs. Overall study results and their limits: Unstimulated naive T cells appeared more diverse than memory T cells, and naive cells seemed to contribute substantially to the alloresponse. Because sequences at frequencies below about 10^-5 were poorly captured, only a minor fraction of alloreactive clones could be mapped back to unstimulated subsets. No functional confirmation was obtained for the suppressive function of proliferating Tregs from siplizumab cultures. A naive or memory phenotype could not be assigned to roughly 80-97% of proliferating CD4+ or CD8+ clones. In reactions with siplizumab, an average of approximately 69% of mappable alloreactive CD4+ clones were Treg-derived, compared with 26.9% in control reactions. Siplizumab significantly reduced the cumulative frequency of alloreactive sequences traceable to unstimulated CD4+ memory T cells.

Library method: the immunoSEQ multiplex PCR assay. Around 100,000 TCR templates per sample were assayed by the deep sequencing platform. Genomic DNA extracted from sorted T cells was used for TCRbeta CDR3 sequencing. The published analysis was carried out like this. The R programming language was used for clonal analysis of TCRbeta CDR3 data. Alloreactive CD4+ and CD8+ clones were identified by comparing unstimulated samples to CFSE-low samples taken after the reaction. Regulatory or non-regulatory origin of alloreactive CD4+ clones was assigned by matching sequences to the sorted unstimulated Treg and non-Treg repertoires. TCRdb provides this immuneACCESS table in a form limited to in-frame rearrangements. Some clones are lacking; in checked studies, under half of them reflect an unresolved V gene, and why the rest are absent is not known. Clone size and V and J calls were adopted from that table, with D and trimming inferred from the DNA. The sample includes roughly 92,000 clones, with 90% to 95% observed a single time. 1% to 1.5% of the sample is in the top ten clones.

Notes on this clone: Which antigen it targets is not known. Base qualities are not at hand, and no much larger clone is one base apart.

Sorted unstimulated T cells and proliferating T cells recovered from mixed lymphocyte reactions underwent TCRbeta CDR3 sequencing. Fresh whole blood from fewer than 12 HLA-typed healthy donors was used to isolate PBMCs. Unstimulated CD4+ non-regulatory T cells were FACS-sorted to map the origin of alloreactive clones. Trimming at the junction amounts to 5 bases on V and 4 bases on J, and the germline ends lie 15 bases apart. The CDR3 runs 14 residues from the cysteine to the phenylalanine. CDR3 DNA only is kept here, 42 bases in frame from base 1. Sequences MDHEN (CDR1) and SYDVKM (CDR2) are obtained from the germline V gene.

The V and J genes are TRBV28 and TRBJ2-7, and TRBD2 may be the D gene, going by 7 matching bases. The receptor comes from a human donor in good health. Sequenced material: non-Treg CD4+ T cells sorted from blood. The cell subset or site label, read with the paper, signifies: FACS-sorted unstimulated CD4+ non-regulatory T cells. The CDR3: CASSNWGGLYEQYF. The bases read TGTGCCAGCAGTAACTGGGGGGGCCTTTACGAGCAGTACTTC.